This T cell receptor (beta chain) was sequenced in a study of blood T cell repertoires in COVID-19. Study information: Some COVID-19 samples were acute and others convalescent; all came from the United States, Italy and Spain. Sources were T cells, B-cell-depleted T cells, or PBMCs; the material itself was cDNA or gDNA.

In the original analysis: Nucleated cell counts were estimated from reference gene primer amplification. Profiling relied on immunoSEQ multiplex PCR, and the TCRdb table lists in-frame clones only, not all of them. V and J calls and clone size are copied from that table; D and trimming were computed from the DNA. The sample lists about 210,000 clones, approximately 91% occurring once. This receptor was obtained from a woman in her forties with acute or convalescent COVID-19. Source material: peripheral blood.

The CDR3 loop reads CASTRDSSDTQYF. CDR3 coding DNA: TGTGCCAGCACCCGGGACTCGAGTGATACGCAGTATTTT. The rearrangement uses TRBV9 and TRBJ2-3; the D gene is possibly TRBD2 (6 bases). The CDR3 runs to 13 residues. Germline V gene data show CDR1 as SGDLS and CDR2 as YYNGEE. The V end lost 6 bases, the J end lost 6 bases, and 14 bases lay between the germline ends.